The 2 T cell receptor beta chains given below trace back to one sample, sequenced in a study of Ad26.COV2.S vaccination and SARS-CoV-2 variants. The method was immunoSEQ multiplex PCR; TCRdb's version includes in-frame clones alone and lacks a portion of them. The sample contains roughly 680,000 clones, 89% of which appear only once. Specified treatment: roughly 20 received Ad26.COV2.S at low or high dose, single or two shots; about five received placebo; per-sample allocation not given. All samples were drawn on day 63, counting from the first vaccine or placebo injection. This specimen consisted of peripheral blood, obtained in a trial of Ad26.COV2.S vaccine versus placebo. The source is a person aged 18-65 years who received the Ad26.COV2.S COVID-19 vaccine or a placebo.

This CDR3 reads CASSFPGLAVHTQYF. CDR3 nucleotide sequence: TGTGCCAGCAGCTTCCCGGGACTAGCGGTACATACGCAGTATTTT. This sequence joins TRBV7-9 and TRBJ2-3, with TRBD2 matching over 11 bases. This CDR3 contains 15 residues. The V gene's germline CDR1 is SEHNR and CDR2 FQNEAQ (reference sequence). After removal of 3 bases from V and 7 bases from J, the junction contained 6 bases not matched to a gene.

Of note for this clone: Distinct nucleotide sequences in the sample also encode this CDR3. The chain recombines TRBV18 with TRBJ2-1; D gene unclear. The CDR3 is 14 amino acids. Germline V gene sequence: CDR1 KGHSH, CDR2 LQKENI. Deletions cut 3 bases from V and 0 bases from J, with 6 bases between. The CDR3 DNA sequence: TGTGCCAGCTCACCCCCGAGCTCCTACAATGAGCAGTTCTTC. It yields the protein CASSPPSSYNEQFF.